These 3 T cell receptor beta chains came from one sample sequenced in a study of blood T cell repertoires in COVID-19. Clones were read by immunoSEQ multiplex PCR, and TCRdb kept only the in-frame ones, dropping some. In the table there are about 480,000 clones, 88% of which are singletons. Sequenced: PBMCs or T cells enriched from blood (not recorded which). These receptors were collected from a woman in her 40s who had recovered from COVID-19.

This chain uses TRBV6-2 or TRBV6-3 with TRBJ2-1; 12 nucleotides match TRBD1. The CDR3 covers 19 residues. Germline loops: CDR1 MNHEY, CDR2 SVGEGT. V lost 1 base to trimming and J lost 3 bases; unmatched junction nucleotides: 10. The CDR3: CASSYYGTGGPPFYNEQFF. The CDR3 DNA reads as TGTGCCAGCAGTTACTACGGGACAGGGGGCCCTCCGTTCTACAATGAGCAGTTCTTC.

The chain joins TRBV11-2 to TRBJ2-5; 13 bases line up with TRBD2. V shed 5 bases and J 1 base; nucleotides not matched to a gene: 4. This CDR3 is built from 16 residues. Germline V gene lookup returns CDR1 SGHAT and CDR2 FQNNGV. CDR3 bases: TGTGCCAGCAGCCTGACTAGCGGGAGGTCCCAAGAGACCCAGTACTTC. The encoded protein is CASSLTSGRSQETQYF. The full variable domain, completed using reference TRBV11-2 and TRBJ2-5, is EAGVAQSPRYKIIEKRQSVAFWCNPISGHATLYWYQQILGQGPKLLIQFQNNGVVDDSQLPKDRFSAERLKGVDSTLKIQPAKLEDSAVYLCASSLTSGRSQETQYFGPGTRLLVL.

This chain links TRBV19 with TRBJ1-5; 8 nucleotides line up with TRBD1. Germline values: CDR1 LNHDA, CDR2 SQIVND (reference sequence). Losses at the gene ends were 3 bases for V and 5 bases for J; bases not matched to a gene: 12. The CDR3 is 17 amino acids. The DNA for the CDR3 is TGTGCCAGTAGTATCCCCCCGGACAGGGAGGGGGATCAGCCCCAGCATTTT. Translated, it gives CASSIPPDREGDQPQHF.